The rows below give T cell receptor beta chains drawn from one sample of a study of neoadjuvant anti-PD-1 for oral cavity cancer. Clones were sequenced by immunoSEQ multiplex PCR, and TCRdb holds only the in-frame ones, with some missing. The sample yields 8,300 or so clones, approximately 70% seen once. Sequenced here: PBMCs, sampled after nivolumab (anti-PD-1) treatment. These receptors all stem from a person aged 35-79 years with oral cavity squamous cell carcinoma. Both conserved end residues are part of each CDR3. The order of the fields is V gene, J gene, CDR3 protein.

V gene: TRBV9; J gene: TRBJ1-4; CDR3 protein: CASSTGTGEGEKLFF
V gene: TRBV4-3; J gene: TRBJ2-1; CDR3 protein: CASSPAGIGGAHNEQFF
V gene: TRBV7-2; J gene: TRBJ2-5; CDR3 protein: CASSFGGTRQETQYF
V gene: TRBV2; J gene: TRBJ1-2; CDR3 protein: CASSGIGAGYGYTF
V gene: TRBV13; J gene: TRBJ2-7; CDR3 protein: CASSLTPGLAVSSYEQYF
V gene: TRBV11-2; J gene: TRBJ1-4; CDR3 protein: CASSGGAVWDEKLFF
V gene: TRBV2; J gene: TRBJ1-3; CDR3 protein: CATYGDSGNTIYF
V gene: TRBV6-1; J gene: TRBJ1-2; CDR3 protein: CAGSGTGSAGYTF
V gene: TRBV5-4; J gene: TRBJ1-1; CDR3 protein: CASSWRPGASPGTEAFF
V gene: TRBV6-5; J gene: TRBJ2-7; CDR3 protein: CASSRGTALYEQYF
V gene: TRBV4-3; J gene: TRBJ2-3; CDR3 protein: CASSQELAGGTDTQYF
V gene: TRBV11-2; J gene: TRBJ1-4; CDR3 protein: CASSSIGAAATNEKLFF
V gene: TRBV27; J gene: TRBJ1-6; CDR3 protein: CASSFGGRNSPLHF
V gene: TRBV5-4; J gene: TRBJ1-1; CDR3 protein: CASSPAPGTGRNTEAFF
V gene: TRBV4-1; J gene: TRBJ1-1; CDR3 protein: CASSQESRRGAEAFF
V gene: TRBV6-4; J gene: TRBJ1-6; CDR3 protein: CASSRDQGSPLHF
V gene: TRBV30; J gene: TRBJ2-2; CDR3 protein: CAWSPGTGTGELFF
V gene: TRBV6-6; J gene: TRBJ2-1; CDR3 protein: CATKGGGRNEQFF
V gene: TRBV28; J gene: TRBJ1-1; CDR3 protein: CASSLTVRGPDTEAFF
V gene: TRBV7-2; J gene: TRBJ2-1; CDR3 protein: CASSFTPGTGGFNEQFF
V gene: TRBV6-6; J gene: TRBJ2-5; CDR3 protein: CASTHPGGETQYF
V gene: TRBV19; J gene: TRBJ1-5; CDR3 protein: CASSIAGLEGNQPQHF
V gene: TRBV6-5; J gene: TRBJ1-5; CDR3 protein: CASSYSGQASNQPQHF
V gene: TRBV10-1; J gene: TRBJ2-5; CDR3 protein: CASSAGGVETQYF
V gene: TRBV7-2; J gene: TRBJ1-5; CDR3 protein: CASSSDLDQPQHF
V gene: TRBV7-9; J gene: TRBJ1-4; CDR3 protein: CASSLGPQGAPNEKLFF
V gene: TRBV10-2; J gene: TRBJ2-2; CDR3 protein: CASSGSGGANGELFF
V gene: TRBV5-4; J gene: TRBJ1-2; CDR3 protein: CASSSKQGSYGYTF
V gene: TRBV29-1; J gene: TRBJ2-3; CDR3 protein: CSVEDPPTQYF
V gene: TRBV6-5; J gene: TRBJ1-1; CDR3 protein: CASSPTGFGAFF
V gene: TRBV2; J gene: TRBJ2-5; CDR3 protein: CASRGGVETQYF
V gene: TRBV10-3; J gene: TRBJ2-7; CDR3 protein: CAISGLAGPYEQYF
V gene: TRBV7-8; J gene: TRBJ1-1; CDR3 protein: CASSLVLRDRGNTEAFF
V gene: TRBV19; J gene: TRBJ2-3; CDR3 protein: CASSIPLGRVASGGSLPTDTQYF
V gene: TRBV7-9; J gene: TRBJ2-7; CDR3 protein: CASSSHGSAGGLYEQYF
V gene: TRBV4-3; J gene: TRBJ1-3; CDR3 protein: CASSLEQGSGNTIYF
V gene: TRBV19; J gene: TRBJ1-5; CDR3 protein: CASSRTRTGLNQPQHF
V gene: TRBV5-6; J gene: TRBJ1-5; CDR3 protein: CASSLGAGVEHF
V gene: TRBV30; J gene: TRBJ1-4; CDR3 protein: CAWSHGQGAGRANEKLFF
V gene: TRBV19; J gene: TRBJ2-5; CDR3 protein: CAIGQGPGETQYF
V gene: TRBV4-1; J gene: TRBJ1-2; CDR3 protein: CASSQVAGRGHGYTF
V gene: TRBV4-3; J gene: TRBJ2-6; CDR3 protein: CASSQERGLGANVLTF
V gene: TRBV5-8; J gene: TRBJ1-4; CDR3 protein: CASSLSGQGNEKLFF
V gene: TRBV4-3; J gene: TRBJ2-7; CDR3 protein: CASSHGSGTGAYEQYF
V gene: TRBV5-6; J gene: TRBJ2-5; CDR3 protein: CASSFNFAETQYF
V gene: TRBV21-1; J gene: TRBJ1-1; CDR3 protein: CASSNSYTEAFF
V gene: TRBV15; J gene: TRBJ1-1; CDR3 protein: CATSRMGALISEAFF
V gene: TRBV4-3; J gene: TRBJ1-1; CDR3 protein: CASSLGEGEGHTEAFF
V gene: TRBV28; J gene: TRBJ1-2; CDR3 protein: CASRLNYGYTF
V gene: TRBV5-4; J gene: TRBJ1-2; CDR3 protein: CASSGTGELFYGYTF
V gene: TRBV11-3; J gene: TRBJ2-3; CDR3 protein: CASSYSSGTWSDTQYF
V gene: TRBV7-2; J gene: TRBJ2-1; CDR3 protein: CASSPAQGANEQFF
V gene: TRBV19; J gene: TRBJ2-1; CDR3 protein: CASTGLGLAGGHEQFF